This T cell receptor (beta chain) was documented in a study of blood T cells in healthy people across ages. On this clonotype: One junction end does not reproduce the germline sequence, and a read error may be involved.

Germline assignment: CDR1 SGHNT and CDR2 YENEEA. This CDR3 has 17 residues. For the second PCR, which ran for roughly 7 to 11 cycles, a sample-barcoded 5' primer and a J-beta primer mix were used. TCRdb processed the 5' RACE reads anew with MiXCR; each CDR3 protein has one entry. The sample consists of some 1.8 million distinct CDR3 sequences, 35% to 50% of them appearing once. The chain is built from TRBV11-3 and TRBJ2-5; D might be TRBD2 (6 bases). The specimen was blood. This sequence originates from a human donor in good health. CDR3 in DNA: TGTGCCAGCAGCCTAGACCGAGGAGGGAACTATCAAGAGACCCAGTACTTC. The encoded protein is CASSLDRGGNYQETQYF.